Detailed here is one T cell receptor beta chain. Those enrolled, adults aged about 18 to 89 years, came from 24 US areas. Trimming cost V 5 bases and J 2 bases, with 9 bases left between them. CDR1 MNHEY and CDR2 SVGAGI come from the germline V gene. This CDR3 contains 13 residues. This sample is part of a study of blood T cell repertoires in COVID-19. Sequenced by immunoSEQ multiplex PCR; TCRdb stores in-frame clones only, minus some. The repertoire holds 350,000 or so clones, with about nine tenths as singletons. The chain recombines TRBV6-5 with TRBJ2-5, with D possibly being TRBD2 (6 bases). The sequenced sample was PBMCs or T cells enriched from blood (not recorded which). This clonotype was sampled from a young woman who had been exposed to COVID-19. Here the CDR3 DNA reads TGTGCCAGCAGTCCGGGACTTCAAGAGACCCAGTACTTC. It specifies CASSPGLQETQYF.